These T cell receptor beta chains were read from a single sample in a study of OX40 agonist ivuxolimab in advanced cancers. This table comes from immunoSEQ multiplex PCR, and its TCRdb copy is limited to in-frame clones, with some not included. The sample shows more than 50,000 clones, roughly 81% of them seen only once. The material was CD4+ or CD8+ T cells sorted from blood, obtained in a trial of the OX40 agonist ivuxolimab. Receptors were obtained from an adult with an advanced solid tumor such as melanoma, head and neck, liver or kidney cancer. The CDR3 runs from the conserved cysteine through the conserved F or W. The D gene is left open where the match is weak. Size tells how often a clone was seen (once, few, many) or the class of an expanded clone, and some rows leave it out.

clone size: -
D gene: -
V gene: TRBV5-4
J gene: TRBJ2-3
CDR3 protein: CASRIGGSATSDTQYF
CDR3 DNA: TGTGCCAGCAGGATTGGGGGTAGCGCAACTTCAGATACGCAGTATTTT

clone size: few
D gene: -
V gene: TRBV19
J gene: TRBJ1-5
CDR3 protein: CASKRGNQPQHF
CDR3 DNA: TGTGCCAGTAAACGGGGGAATCAGCCCCAGCATTTT

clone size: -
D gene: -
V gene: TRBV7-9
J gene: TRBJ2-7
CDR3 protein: CASSSPGPPLKAYEQYF
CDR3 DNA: TGTGCCAGCAGCTCACCGGGACCACCTCTTAAAGCCTACGAGCAGTACTTC

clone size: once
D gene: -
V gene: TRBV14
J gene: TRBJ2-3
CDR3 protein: CASSHWEVHTQYF
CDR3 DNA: TGTGCCAGCAGCCACTGGGAGGTACATACGCAGTATTTT

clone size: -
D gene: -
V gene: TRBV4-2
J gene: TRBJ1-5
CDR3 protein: CASSQAGSLGPQHF
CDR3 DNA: TGTGCCAGCAGCCAAGCCGGGTCCCTCGGGCCCCAGCATTTT

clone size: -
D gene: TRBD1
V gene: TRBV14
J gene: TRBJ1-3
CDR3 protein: CASSPKPDRDSGNTIYF
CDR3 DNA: TGTGCCAGCAGCCCTAAACCTGACAGGGACTCTGGAAACACCATATATTTT

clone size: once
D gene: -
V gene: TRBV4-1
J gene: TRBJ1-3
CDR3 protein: CASSPNLGARNTIYF
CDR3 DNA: TGCGCCAGCAGCCCCAACCTGGGGGCAAGGAACACCATATATTTT

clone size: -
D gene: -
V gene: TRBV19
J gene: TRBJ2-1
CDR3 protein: CASTPQVNFLNEQFF
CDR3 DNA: TGTGCCAGTACCCCACAGGTTAACTTCCTAAATGAGCAGTTCTTC

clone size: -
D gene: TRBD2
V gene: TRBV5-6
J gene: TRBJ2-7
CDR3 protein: CASSLAGGLAGGKWYEQYF
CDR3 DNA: TGTGCCAGCAGCTTGGCCGGGGGTCTAGCGGGAGGAAAGTGGTACGAGCAGTACTTC

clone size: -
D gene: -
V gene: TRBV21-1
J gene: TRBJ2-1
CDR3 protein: CASSCRLAGGHEQFF
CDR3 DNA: TGTGCCAGCAGCTGCCGACTAGCGGGAGGTCATGAGCAGTTCTTC

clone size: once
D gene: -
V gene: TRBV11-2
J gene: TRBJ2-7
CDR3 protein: CASSFNPFEQYF
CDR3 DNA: TGTGCCAGCAGCTTTAATCCTTTTGAGCAGTACTTC

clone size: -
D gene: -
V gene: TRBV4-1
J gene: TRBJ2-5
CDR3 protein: CASSLTEGETQYF
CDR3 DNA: TGCGCCAGCAGCCTAACAGAGGGAGAGACCCAGTACTTC

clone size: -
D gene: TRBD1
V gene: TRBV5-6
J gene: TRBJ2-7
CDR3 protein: CASSLAGGIFEQYF
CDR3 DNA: TGTGCCAGCAGCTTGGCAGGGGGTATTTTCGAGCAGTACTTC

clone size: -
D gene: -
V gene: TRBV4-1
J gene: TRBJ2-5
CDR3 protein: CASSQDTGSQETQYF
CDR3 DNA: TGCGCCAGCAGCCAAGATACGGGGTCCCAAGAGACCCAGTACTTC

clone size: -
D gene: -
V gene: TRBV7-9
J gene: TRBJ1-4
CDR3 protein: CASSLTEGEKLFF
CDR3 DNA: TGTGCCAGCAGCTTGACAGAAGGTGAAAAACTGTTTTTT

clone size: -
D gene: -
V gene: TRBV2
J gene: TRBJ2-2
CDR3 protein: CASSEGRTVLFGELFF
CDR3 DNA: TGTGCCAGCAGTGAGGGGAGGACAGTCTTATTTGGGGAGCTGTTTTTT

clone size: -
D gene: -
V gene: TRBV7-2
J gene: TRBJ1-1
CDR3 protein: CASTRPENTEAFF
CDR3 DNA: TGTGCCAGCACCCGACCAGAGAACACTGAAGCTTTCTTT

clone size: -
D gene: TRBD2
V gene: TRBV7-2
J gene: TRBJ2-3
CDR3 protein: CASSSGLAGGPYGDTQYF
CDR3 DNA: TGTGCCAGCAGCTCCGGACTAGCGGGAGGGCCGTATGGGGATACGCAGTATTTT

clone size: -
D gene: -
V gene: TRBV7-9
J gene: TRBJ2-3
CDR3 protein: CASSPRVDTQYF
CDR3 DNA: TGTGCCAGCAGCCCCCGGGTGGATACGCAGTATTTT

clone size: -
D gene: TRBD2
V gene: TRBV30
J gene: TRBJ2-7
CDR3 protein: CAWSVFRSPGRARGGYEQYF
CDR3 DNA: TGTGCCTGGAGTGTATTTAGATCCCCCGGGAGGGCCAGAGGGGGCTACGAGCAGTACTTC

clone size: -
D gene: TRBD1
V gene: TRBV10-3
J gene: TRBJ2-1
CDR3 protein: CAIGQGANEQFF
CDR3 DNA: TGTGCCATCGGGCAGGGGGCGAATGAGCAGTTCTTC

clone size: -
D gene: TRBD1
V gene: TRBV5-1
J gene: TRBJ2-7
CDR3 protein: CASSVGQGSYEQYF
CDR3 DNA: TGCGCCAGCAGCGTGGGACAGGGTTCCTACGAGCAGTACTTC

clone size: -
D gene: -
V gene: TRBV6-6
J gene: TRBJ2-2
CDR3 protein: CASSYSTGGAGELFF
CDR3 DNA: TGTGCCAGCAGTTACTCAACAGGGGGGGCCGGGGAGCTGTTTTTT

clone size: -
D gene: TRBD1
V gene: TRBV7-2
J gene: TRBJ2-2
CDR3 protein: CASSLVRTGGTGELFF
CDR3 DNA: TGTGCCAGCAGCTTAGTTCGGACAGGGGGCACCGGGGAGCTGTTTTTT

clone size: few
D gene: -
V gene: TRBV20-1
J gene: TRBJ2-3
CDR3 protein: CSARAADTQYF
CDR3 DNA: TGCAGTGCTAGAGCGGCAGATACGCAGTATTTT

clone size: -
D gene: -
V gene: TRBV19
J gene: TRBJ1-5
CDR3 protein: CASSMGGGTISPQHF
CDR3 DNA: TGTGCCTCTTCCATGGGAGGGGGTACGATCAGCCCCCAGCATTTT

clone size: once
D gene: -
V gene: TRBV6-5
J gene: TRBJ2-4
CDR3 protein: CASQGGGSAKNIQYF
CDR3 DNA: TGTGCCTCTCAGGGCGGCGGATCGGCCAAAAACATTCAGTACTTC

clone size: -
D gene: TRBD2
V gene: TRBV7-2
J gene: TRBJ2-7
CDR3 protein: CASSSPGIAGGYEQYF
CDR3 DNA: TGTGCCAGCAGCTCCCCTGGGATAGCGGGAGGTTACGAGCAGTACTTC

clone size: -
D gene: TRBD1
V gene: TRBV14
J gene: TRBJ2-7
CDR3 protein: CASSFRTGVGYEQYF
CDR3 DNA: TGTGCCAGCAGTTTTCGGACAGGGGTGGGGTACGAGCAGTACTTC

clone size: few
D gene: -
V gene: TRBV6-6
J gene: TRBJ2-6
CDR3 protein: CASSYGAGANVLTF
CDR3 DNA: TGTGCCAGCAGTTATGGGGCTGGGGCCAACGTCCTGACTTTC

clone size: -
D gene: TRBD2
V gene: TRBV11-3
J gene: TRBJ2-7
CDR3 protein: CASSFATSGGYEQYF
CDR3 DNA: TGTGCCAGCAGCTTCGCTACTAGCGGGGGATACGAGCAGTACTTC

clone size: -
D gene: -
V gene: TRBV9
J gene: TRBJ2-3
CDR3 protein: CASSDNRDGNTDTQYF
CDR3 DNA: TGTGCCAGCAGTGACAACCGGGACGGAAACACAGATACGCAGTATTTT

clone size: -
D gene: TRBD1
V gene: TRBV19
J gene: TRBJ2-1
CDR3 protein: CASSPGTESYNEQFF
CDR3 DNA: TGTGCCAGTAGTCCGGGGACAGAATCCTACAATGAGCAGTTCTTC

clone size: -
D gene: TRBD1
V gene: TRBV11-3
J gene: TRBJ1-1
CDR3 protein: CASSLTRSQGAEAFF
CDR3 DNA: TGTGCCAGCAGCTTAACTCGATCCCAGGGGGCTGAAGCTTTCTTT

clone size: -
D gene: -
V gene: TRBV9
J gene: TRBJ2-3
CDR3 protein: CASSGYGELRTDTQYF
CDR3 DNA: TGTGCCAGCAGCGGATACGGGGAGTTGCGGACAGATACGCAGTATTTT

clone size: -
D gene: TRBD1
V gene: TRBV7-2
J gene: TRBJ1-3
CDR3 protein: CASSLEGQSASGNTIYF
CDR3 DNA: TGTGCCAGCAGCTTAGAGGGACAGTCGGCTTCTGGAAACACCATATATTTT

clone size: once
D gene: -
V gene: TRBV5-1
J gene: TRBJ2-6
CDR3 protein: CASSRRIGANVLTF
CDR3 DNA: TGCGCCAGCAGCCGACGTATCGGGGCCAACGTCCTGACTTTC

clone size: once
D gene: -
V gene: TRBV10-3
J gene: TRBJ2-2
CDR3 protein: CAISETAGDTGELFF
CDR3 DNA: TGTGCCATCAGTGAGACTGCAGGGGACACCGGGGAGCTGTTTTTT

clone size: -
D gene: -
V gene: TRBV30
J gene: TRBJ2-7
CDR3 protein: CAWTGDSYEQYF
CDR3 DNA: TGTGCCTGGACGGGGGACTCCTACGAGCAGTACTTC

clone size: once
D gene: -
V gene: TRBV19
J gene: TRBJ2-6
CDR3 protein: CASRGRVSGANVLTF
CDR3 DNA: TGTGCCAGCCGTGGTAGGGTCTCTGGGGCCAACGTCCTGACTTTC

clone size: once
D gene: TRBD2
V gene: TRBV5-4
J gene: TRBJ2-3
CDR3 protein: CASSLIPSGSRTDTQYF
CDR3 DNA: TGTGCCAGCAGCTTGATCCCAAGCGGGAGTCGTACAGATACGCAGTATTTT

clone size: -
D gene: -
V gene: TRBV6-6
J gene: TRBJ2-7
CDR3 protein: CASSSRYDEQYF
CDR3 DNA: TGTGCCAGCAGTTCTCGTTACGACGAGCAGTACTTC

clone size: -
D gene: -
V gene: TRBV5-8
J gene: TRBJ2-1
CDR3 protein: CASSFRLRSYNEQFF
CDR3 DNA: TGTGCCAGCAGCTTTCGCTTACGCTCCTACAATGAGCAGTTCTTC

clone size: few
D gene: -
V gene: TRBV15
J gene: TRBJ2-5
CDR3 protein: CATSRDKGQAETQYF
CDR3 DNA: TGTGCCACCAGCAGAGACAAGGGCCAGGCAGAGACCCAGTACTTC

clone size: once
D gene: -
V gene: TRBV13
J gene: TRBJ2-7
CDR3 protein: CASSLGRISYEQYF
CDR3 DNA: TGTGCCAGCAGCTTAGGACGGATTTCCTACGAGCAGTACTTC

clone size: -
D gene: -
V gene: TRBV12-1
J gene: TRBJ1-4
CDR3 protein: CASSLPGTAGGGELFF
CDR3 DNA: TGTGCCAGCAGCTTGCCCGGGACAGCCGGCGGCGGAGAACTGTTTTTT

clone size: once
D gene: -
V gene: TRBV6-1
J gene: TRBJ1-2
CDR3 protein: CASSEDRWNYGYTF
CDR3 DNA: TGTGCCAGCAGTGAAGACAGGTGGAACTATGGCTACACCTTC

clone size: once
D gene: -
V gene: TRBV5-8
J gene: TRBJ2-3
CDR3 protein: CASSLSPETDTQYF
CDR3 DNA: TGTGCCAGCAGCTTGTCCCCGGAGACAGATACGCAGTATTTT

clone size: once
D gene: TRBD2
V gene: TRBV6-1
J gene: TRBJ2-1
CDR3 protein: CASRRLAGIDEQFF
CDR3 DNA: TGTGCCAGCAGGAGACTAGCGGGAATTGATGAGCAGTTCTTC